This T cell receptor (beta chain) stems from a study of tumor-infiltrating lymphocytes in primary liver carcinoma. Study-wide background: Tissue type made little difference to sample yields of roughly 3.65 to 7.13 million productive TCRbeta reads.

Co-extraction of RNA and DNA was performed on roughly 17-32 mg of unsorted bulk tissue. Patients showed chronic HBV infection and an absence of prior treatment. Sampling was performed at five separate regions of each tumor. There were over 85% viable tumor cells in every single sample of tumor. Germline CDR1 SGHAT, CDR2 FQDESV (reference sequence). This CDR3 spans 15 amino acids. Synthesis of TCR beta cDNA was carried out from approximately 470 ng total RNA with a constant-region primer. Slightly modified ARM-PCR, run as three nested multiplex PCR rounds, produced the TCR beta libraries. TRBV1-TRBV30 forward primers paired with a C-beta reverse primer drove the first two PCR rounds, about 11 cycles each. TCRdb passed the multiplex PCR reads through MiXCR, listing each CDR3 protein once. The sample lists fewer than 200,000 distinct CDR3 sequences; approximately 80% were seen once. With respect to this clonotype: One end of the junction is discordant with germline, which a read error may explain.

This clonotype was obtained from a man aged 40-49 years with primary liver carcinoma and hepatitis B virus infection. The rearrangement joins TRBV11-1 to TRBJ2-3; maybe TRBD2 (6 bases). The source material was tumor tissue from primary liver carcinoma. In nucleotides, the CDR3 is TGTGGCAGCAACTTAGCGGTAGGAAGCACAGATACGCAGTATTTT. Its translation: CGSNLAVGSTDTQYF.